This T cell receptor beta chain was captured by sequencing in a study of radiotherapy plus CTLA-4 blockade in lung cancer. Whole-study findings and limits: Subsequent to radiotherapy plus ipilimumab, tumor-derived TCR clones underwent expansion in blood.

Measured with immunoSEQ multiplex PCR; TCRdb has only the in-frame clones, and not every one. The sample consists of about 97,000 clones, about four fifths of them appearing once. The germline gives CDR1 SNHLY, CDR2 FYNNEI. This CDR3 is 15 amino acids long. Trimming cost V 3 bases and J 4 bases, with 15 bases left between them. On this clone itself: No antigen is known for it.

J is TRBJ1-1 and V is TRBV2; tentatively, D is TRBD1 (5 bases). The receptor's source is a human donor with non-small cell lung cancer who had a partial response to radiotherapy plus ipilimumab. Some clones in this sample may be carry-over from other donors' samples. The sequenced sample was peripheral blood, obtained from a patient treated with radiotherapy plus ipilimumab. The CDR3 nucleotides read TGTGCCAGCAGTGATAGGCCCAGGGAGGGCACTGAAGCTTTCTTT. This gives the protein CASSDRPREGTEAFF.